These 26 T cell receptor beta chains originate from one sample sequenced in a study of vaccination effects on CD4 cells after COVID-19. Repertoires were generated with immunoSEQ multiplex PCR, while TCRdb's copy carries only in-frame clones and drops some. The sample carries roughly 30,000 clones, around 70% recorded once. Their antigen targets remain unknown. Cells that had been cultured for approximately ten days were the source of isolated CD4+ T cells. Of the BNT162b2 and mRNA-1273 vaccines, participants received two doses of one or the other. The specimen was CD4+ T cells from PBMCs cultured without peptide, collected after COVID-19 vaccination. The receptors were sampled from a human donor who received a COVID-19 vaccine.

The V and J genes are TRBV20-1 and TRBJ2-5; 8 nucleotides line up with TRBD2. Unmatched junction bases numbered 9, after V lost 3 bases and J lost 0 bases. The germline V gene has CDR1 DFQATT and CDR2 SNEGSKA (reference sequence). This CDR3 has 16 amino acids. CDR3 bases: TGCAGTGCTAGTCGGCTAGCGGGCCAGTACCAAGAGACCCAGTACTTC. This gives the protein CSASRLAGQYQETQYF.

This clone was observed a single time. The CDR3 DNA follows: TGTGCCAGCAGCTCCGCTTTGACTAGCCTCTCCTACAATGAGCAGTTCTTC. Translated, it gives CASSSALTSLSYNEQFF. The rearrangement joins TRBV9 to TRBJ2-1; 7 bases map to TRBD2. V was pared by 4 bases and J by 0 bases, with 10 bases of the junction left unmatched. The CDR3 has 17 residues. The germline CDR1 and CDR2 sequences are SGDLS and YYNGEE.

The chain employs TRBV19 and TRBJ1-1; no firm D call. The germline CDR1 and CDR2 sequences are LNHDA and SQIVND (reference sequence). This CDR3 comprises 13 residues. Deletions cut 4 bases from V and 6 bases from J, with 12 bases between. CDR3 loop: CASSRLKEAEAFF. CDR3 nucleotides: TGTGCCAGTAGTAGGTTGAAGGAGGCTGAAGCTTTCTTT.

V usage is TRBV3-1 (or the pseudogene TRBV3-2) and J usage is TRBJ1-2, with TRBD1 matching over 9 bases. V lost 0 bases, J lost 6 bases, and 8 bases stayed unmatched. The CDR3 length is 16 residues. The germline V gene has CDR1 LGHDT and CDR2 YNNKEL (reference sequence). The CDR3 DNA is TGTGCCAGCAGCCAAGAGGTACAGGGGGCTTGGGATGGCTACACCTTC. This sequence encodes CASSQEVQGAWDGYTF.

This chain uses TRBV23-1 with TRBJ1-5; no reliable D call. TRBV23-1 is an ORF, and what it does is uncertain. CDR3 length equals 13 residues. The V end was cut by 6 bases, the J end by 8 bases, with 14 bases between. CDR3 sequence reads: CASRGGLFEPQHF. The CDR3 nucleotides are TGCGCCAGCAGGGGTGGACTTTTCGAGCCCCAGCATTTT.

This clone is a singleton in its sample. This chain links TRBV7-2 with TRBJ2-7; D is unresolved. This CDR3 has 14 amino acids. Germline V gene lookup returns CDR1 SGHTA and CDR2 FQGNSA. Deletions cut 1 base from V and 3 bases from J, with 10 bases between. In DNA, the CDR3 is TGTGCCAGCAGCTTAGATGTCCCTCACTACGAGCAGTACTTC. Its translation: CASSLDVPHYEQYF.

This sequence joins TRBV4-1 and TRBJ2-2; the match to TRBD2 covers 16 bases. With 4 bases clipped from V and 4 bases from J, the junction kept 6 bases outside the gene matches. The CDR3 sequence is 18 residues long. The V gene's germline CDR1 is MGHRA and CDR2 YSYEKL. CDR3 coding DNA: TGCGCCAGCAGCCCCGGGACTAGCGGGAGGGTGGGCACCGGGGAGCTGTTTTTT. Protein product: CASSPGTSGRVGTGELFF.

This rearrangement joins TRBV27 to TRBJ2-7; 10 bases are a match to TRBD2. In germline, CDR1 is MNHEY, CDR2 SMNVEV (reference sequence). The CDR3 extends over 15 amino acids. V lost 6 bases, J lost 1 base, and 6 bases stayed unmatched. The CDR3 DNA reads TGTGCCAGCAGGGGACTAGCGCCCGTTTCCTACGAGCAGTACTTC. Amino acids: CASRGLAPVSYEQYF.

This chain uses TRBV24-1 with TRBJ2-3; TRBD2 aligns across 12 bases. Germline CDR1 reads KGHDR; CDR2 reads SFDVKD. V lost 3 bases and J lost 6; bases outside the gene matches: 9. The CDR3 is made up of 17 amino acids. The CDR3 region is CATSDTGTSGSGDTQYF. The DNA for the CDR3 is TGTGCCACCAGTGATACCGGGACTAGCGGGTCCGGTGATACGCAGTATTTT.

The V and J genes are TRBV14 and TRBJ2-2, with 8 bases fitting TRBD2. This CDR3 contains 16 residues. Germline V CDR1 and CDR2: SGHDN, FVKESK. Unmatched junction bases numbered 3, after V lost 1 base and J lost 2 bases. The CDR3 DNA reads as TGTGCCAGCAGCCAAGCGGGAGGGAGTAACACCGGGGAGCTGTTTTTT. Its translation: CASSQAGGSNTGELFF. The variable domain in full, with the rest retrieved from reference TRBV14 and TRBJ2-2, is EAGVTQFPSHSVIEKGQTVTLRCDPISGHDNLYWYRRVMGKEIKFLLHFVKESKQDESGMPNNRFLAERTGGTYSTLKVQPAELEDSGVYFCASSQAGGSNTGELFFGEGSRLTVL.

The rearrangement uses TRBV5-1 and TRBJ2-1, with D unresolved. The V end was cut by 6 bases, the J end by 5 bases, with 21 bases between. The CDR3 loop spans 16 amino acids. CDR1 SGHRS and CDR2 YFSETQ come from the germline V gene. CDR3 loop: CASNEAPLTGNNEQFF. The CDR3 DNA is TGCGCCAGCAACGAAGCCCCCCTGACTGGAAACAATGAGCAGTTCTTC.

The rearrangement joins TRBV3-1 (or the pseudogene TRBV3-2) to TRBJ2-3; no firm D call. V lost 5 bases and J lost 4, with 10 bases in between. CDR3 length equals 13 residues. The germline V gene encodes CDR1 LGHDT and CDR2 YNNKEL (reference sequence). This CDR3 reads CASSEASADTQYF. As DNA, the CDR3 is TGTGCCAGCAGCGAAGCCAGCGCAGATACGCAGTATTTT.

The chain uses TRBV3-1 (or the pseudogene TRBV3-2) and TRBJ2-7; 9 bases match TRBD1. V lost 0 bases to trimming and J lost 5 bases; unmatched junction nucleotides: 8. Germline V gene sequence: CDR1 LGHDT, CDR2 YNNKEL (reference sequence). The CDR3 runs 16 residues. CDR3 protein: CASSQDVVQGADEQYF. CDR3 bases: TGTGCCAGCAGCCAAGACGTAGTACAGGGGGCTGACGAGCAGTACTTC.

This clone was seen only a few times. V and J are TRBV30 and TRBJ2-4; TRBD2 is a possible D gene (6 bases). Germline V gives CDR1 GTSNPN, CDR2 SVGIG (reference sequence). V was trimmed by 5 bases and J by 0 bases, leaving 8 bases between them. This CDR3 is built from 13 residues. CDR3 loop: CAWSGVAKNIQYF. DNA for the CDR3: TGTGCCTGGTCGGGGGTAGCCAAAAACATTCAGTACTTC. Combining the CDR3 with reference TRBV30 and TRBJ2-4 gives the whole variable domain SQTIHQWPATLVQPVGSPLSLECTVEGTSNPNLYWYRQAAGRGLQLLFYSVGIGQISSEVPQNLSASRPQDRQFILSSKKLLLSDSGFYLCAWSGVAKNIQYFGAGTRLSVL.

The V call is TRBV28, the J call TRBJ1-6; 11 nucleotides match TRBD1. Germline values: CDR1 MDHEN, CDR2 SYDVKM. V was clipped by 2 bases and J by 6 bases; unmatched bases: 6. The CDR3 extends over 17 amino acids. CDR3 DNA sequence: TGTGCCAGCAGTTTAATGGGACAGGGGGGCCCTAATTCACCCCTCCACTTT. Protein sequence: CASSLMGQGGPNSPLHF.

The V call is TRBV4-1, the J call TRBJ1-4; D ambiguous. CDR1 and CDR2 from the germline V gene are MGHRA and YSYEKL. Trimming removed 2 bases at V and 0 bases at J, with 7 bases between. The CDR3 sequence is 15 residues long. The CDR3 loop reads CASSQSGTTNEKLFF. The DNA of the CDR3 is TGCGCCAGCAGCCAATCCGGGACAACTAATGAAAAACTGTTTTTT.

V is TRBV28 and J is TRBJ2-1; 9 nucleotides agree with TRBD1. The CDR3 sequence is 15 residues long. In germline, CDR1 is MDHEN, CDR2 SYDVKM. Germline trimming cut 6 bases from V and 5 bases from J; bases unmatched to any gene: 8. For the CDR3, the DNA is TGTGCCAGCAGGTCCGGGACAGGGCCGCACAATGAGCAGTTCTTC. Protein sequence: CASRSGTGPHNEQFF.

The table lists this clone with a few counts. This rearrangement joins TRBV6-2 or TRBV6-3 to TRBJ1-4; the match to TRBD1 covers 11 bases. V dropped 7 bases and J dropped 0; count of bases not matched to a gene: 16. Germline CDR1 and CDR2: MNHEY and SVGEGT. There are 20 residues in the CDR3. CDR3 in DNA: TGTGCCAGCACCCCCGGAGGCCGGGACAGGGGGTTTGCAACTAATGAAAAACTGTTTTTT. Translated: CASTPGGRDRGFATNEKLFF.

The chain has TRBV10-3 and TRBJ2-5, with 11 positions matching TRBD1. CDR1 is ENHRY, CDR2 SYGVKD, per germline. This CDR3 comprises 15 residues. J lost 3 bases, V lost 4 bases, and 4 bases had no gene match. For the CDR3, the DNA is TGTGCCATCAGTGGGGGACAGGGGGGCGAAGAGACCCAGTACTTC. It yields the protein CAISGGQGGEETQYF.

A single count supports this clone. The J gene is TRBJ2-3, the V gene TRBV29-1, with D uncertain. The CDR3 sequence is 11 residues long. V was trimmed by 6 bases and J by 11 bases, leaving 15 bases between them. Germline V gives CDR1 SQVTM, CDR2 ANQGSEA. CDR3 nucleotides: TGCAGCGTCTATAGGGCGACGTGGCAGTATTTT. Its translation: CSVYRATWQYF.

The chain combines TRBV2 with TRBJ1-5; tentative D call: TRBD1 (5 bases). Germline assignment: CDR1 SNHLY and CDR2 FYNNEI. CDR3 length: 14 amino acids. Trimming removed 3 bases from V and 4 bases from J, with 10 bases in between. The CDR3 here is CASSEADTNQPQHF. Here the CDR3 DNA reads TGTGCCAGCAGTGAGGCGGACACGAATCAGCCCCAGCATTTT.

This CDR3 is CASSQEMGLAGGRNEQFF. The CDR3 DNA sequence: TGCGCCAGCAGCCAAGAAATGGGACTAGCGGGGGGGCGGAATGAGCAGTTCTTC. This chain joins TRBV4-1 and TRBJ2-1, with TRBD2 identical over 16 bases. The J segment lost 7 bases and the V segment lost 0 bases, leaving 6 bases of the junction unmatched. This CDR3 comprises 18 residues. The germline gives CDR1 MGHRA, CDR2 YSYEKL.

The chain recombines TRBV6-5 with TRBJ2-3, with 9 bases matching TRBD2. The CDR3 covers 15 residues. Germline V gives CDR1 MNHEY, CDR2 SVGAGI. Losses at the gene ends were 4 bases for V and 6 bases for J; bases not matched to a gene: 8. The CDR3 DNA follows: TGTGCCAGCAGTTCTAGCGGGGCCGTGGGCGATACGCAGTATTTT. Translating gives CASSSSGAVGDTQYF.

This clone was seen more than once but under ten times. This chain joins TRBV28 and TRBJ1-5; the D is unclear. Trimming took off 5 bases at V and 4 bases at J, with 9 bases between the two ends. The CDR3 contains 13 residues. Per germline, CDR1 MDHEN and CDR2 SYDVKM. CDR3 protein: CASSPLPNQPQHF. CDR3 DNA sequence: TGTGCCAGCAGTCCTCTTCCTAATCAGCCCCAGCATTTT.

V is TRBV6-5 and J is TRBJ2-3; no clear D. Per the germline V gene, CDR1 is MNHEY and CDR2 is SVGAGI. The CDR3 is 13 residues long. The V gene lost 6 bases and the J gene lost 2 bases, with 9 bases spanning the gap. CDR3 DNA: TGTGCCAGCAGATCTCCGAACACAGATACGCAGTATTTT. This sequence encodes CASRSPNTDTQYF.

The chain links TRBV7-2 to TRBJ2-2; D is unclear. This CDR3 is 13 amino acids long. Trimming took off 4 bases at V and 4 bases at J, with 7 bases between the two ends. Germline V CDR1 and CDR2: SGHTA, FQGNSA. The CDR3 DNA reads as TGTGCCAGCAGCTCAGGTGGCACCGGGGAGCTGTTTTTT. Its protein product is CASSSGGTGELFF.